This T cell receptor beta chain was captured in a study of early T cells in non-severe SARS-CoV-2 infection. Looked up from germline, CDR1 is SQVTM and CDR2 is ANQGSEA. This CDR3 is 17 amino acids long. TCRdb passed the 5' RACE reads through MiXCR, listing each CDR3 protein once. The sample consists of 30,000 to 35,000 distinct CDR3 sequences, roughly 6% of them appearing once. V gene TRBV29-1 combines with J gene TRBJ1-1; TRBD1 matches 10 bases. This TCR was recovered from an adult who was a healthcare worker with PCR-confirmed SARS-CoV-2 infection or an uninfected control (not recorded which). Sequenced input: whole blood. The CDR3 DNA reads TGCGGCGCCGTACCCGGGACAGGGGACATCAGAGGCGCTGAAGCTTTCTTT. This translates into CGAVPGTGDIRGAEAFF.